This T cell receptor (beta chain) is drawn from a study of T cell changes during pregnancy in multiple sclerosis. Assay: immunoSEQ multiplex PCR; the TCRdb copy retains only in-frame clones and omits some. The table includes around 97,000 clones, approximately 90% detected once. V shed 6 bases and J 1 base; nucleotides not matched to a gene: 4. CDR3 length equals 14 residues. Germline CDR1 and CDR2: SGHTA and FQGNSA. Sequences were derived from peripheral blood, sampled after pregnancy. The sequence derives from a female donor with multiple sclerosis, enrolled in a pregnancy study. This sequence joins TRBV7-2 and TRBJ1-1, with TRBD1 matching over 8 bases. The CDR3, as DNA: TGTGCCAGCAGTAAGGGACAGGCGAACACTGAAGCTTTCTTT. It yields the protein CASSKGQANTEAFF.